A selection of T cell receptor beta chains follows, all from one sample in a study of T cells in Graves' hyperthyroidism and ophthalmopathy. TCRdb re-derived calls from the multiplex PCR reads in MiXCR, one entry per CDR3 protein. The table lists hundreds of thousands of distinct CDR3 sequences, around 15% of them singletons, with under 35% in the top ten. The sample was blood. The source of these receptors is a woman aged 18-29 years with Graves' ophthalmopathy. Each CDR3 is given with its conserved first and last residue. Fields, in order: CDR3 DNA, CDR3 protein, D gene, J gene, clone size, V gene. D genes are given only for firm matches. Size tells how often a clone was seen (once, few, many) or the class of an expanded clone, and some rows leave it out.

TGTGCCAGCAGTTTAAGCGGGGGGAACACTGAAGCTTTCTTT,CASSLSGGNTEAFF,NA,TRBJ1-1,many,TRBV28
TGTGCCAGCAGCTTAGCCAGGGACCAAGAGACCCAGTACTTC,CASSLARDQETQYF,NA,TRBJ2-5,NA,TRBV7-9
TGTGCCAGCAGCCAGACTAGCGGGAGGGGGGAGTACTTC,CASSQTSGRGEYF,TRBD2,TRBJ2-4,NA,TRBV27
TGCGCCAGCAGTGAGTTAGCGGGGAGCAGCACAGATACGCAGTATTTT,CASSELAGSSTDTQYF,TRBD2,TRBJ2-3,NA,TRBV10-1
TGTGCCAGCAGCTTCTTCAGTACCCAGAACACCGGGGAGCTGTTTTTT,CASSFFSTQNTGELFF,NA,TRBJ2-2,many,TRBV7-2
TGTGCCATCAGTGTCCTAGCGGGGGGCCCCTCCTACAATGAGCAGTTCTTC,CAISVLAGGPSYNEQFF,TRBD2,TRBJ2-1,many,TRBV10-3
TGTGCCAGCAGCCAAGATCTCGGGCAGGGGGCGGTGAATGGCTACACCTTC,CASSQDLGQGAVNGYTF,TRBD1,TRBJ1-2,NA,TRBV4-2
TGTGCCAGCAGTTACGCGCTAGCGGGAGAAGGTGTACAAGATACGCAGTATTTT,CASSYALAGEGVQDTQYF,TRBD2,TRBJ2-3,many,TRBV6-2/TRBV6-3
TGTGCCAGCAGTTTACGGACCCACCCAATCGAGCAGTACTTC,CASSLRTHPIEQYF,NA,TRBJ2-7,many,TRBV12-3/TRBV12-4
TGCGCCAGCAGTGAAACTGGCGGCCCTCGGGAGACCCAGTACTTC,CASSETGGPRETQYF,NA,TRBJ2-5,NA,TRBV10-2
TGTGCCAGCAGCCAAGATAGGGTGGGACACCAAGAGACCCAGTACTTC,CASSQDRVGHQETQYF,NA,TRBJ2-5,many,TRBV3-1
TGCAGTGCTAGAGGAGTGGGCAATCAGCCCCAGCATTTT,CSARGVGNQPQHF,NA,TRBJ1-5,many,TRBV20-1
TGTGCCAGCAATAACGGAACGGTGGGGGGCTATGGCTACACCTTC,CASNNGTVGGYGYTF,NA,TRBJ1-2,NA,TRBV6-1
TGTGCCAGCAGTTACTCGGCTAGCGGGGGGCCCTACGAGCAGTACTTC,CASSYSASGGPYEQYF,TRBD2,TRBJ2-7,many,TRBV6-5
TGTGCCAGCAGCCGAGACAGGAGCTCCTACGAGCAGTACTTC,CASSRDRSSYEQYF,NA,TRBJ2-7,NA,TRBV7-2
TGTGCCAGCAGCTTATCGGCCCCCAACGAGCAGTACTTC,CASSLSAPNEQYF,NA,TRBJ2-7,many,TRBV11-3
TGTGCCAGCAGTGACTCAGAATGCGATAGTTTAAGGCAGGAGACCCAGTACTTC,CASSDSECDSLRQETQYF,NA,TRBJ2-5,NA,TRBV6-4
TGTGCCACCAGTCCCCCGAACTTCGATGGGCGAAGAGGCTACACCTTC,CATSPPNFDGRRGYTF,NA,TRBJ1-2,many,TRBV7-9
TGTGCCAGCAGTCCCGGAATTAGCGGGGACGGTGAGCAGTTCTTC,CASSPGISGDGEQFF,TRBD2,TRBJ2-1,many,TRBV2
TGCAGTGCCGGGGTTTCAGCCTACGAGCAGTACTTC,CSAGVSAYEQYF,NA,TRBJ2-7,many,TRBV20-1
TGTGCCAGCAGCTTAGATCTGTACGAGCAGTACTTC,CASSLDLYEQYF,NA,TRBJ2-7,many,TRBV11-2
TGTGCCAGCAGCCCCGTGGCGGGGATCGGCAATCAGCCCCAGCATTTT,CASSPVAGIGNQPQHF,NA,TRBJ1-5,many,TRBV6-1
TGTGCCAGCAGCCAAGCCGCAAGCTATGGCTACACCTTC,CASSQAASYGYTF,NA,TRBJ1-2,many,TRBV3-1
TGTGCCAGCAGAACGGACGGCTTAGGCGGAAACACCATATATTTT,CASRTDGLGGNTIYF,NA,TRBJ1-3,many,TRBV12-3/TRBV12-4
TGTGCCAGCAGTGAAGGGCAATCGGTCGAAGAGACCCAGTACTTC,CASSEGQSVEETQYF,NA,TRBJ2-5,many,TRBV2
TGTGCCAGCAGCCCCGGTCAGGGGATGAGGCAGCCCCAGCATTTT,CASSPGQGMRQPQHF,NA,TRBJ1-5,many,TRBV7-2
TGTGCCATCAGTGATTATGCTAGCGGGGGCCCTTACAATGAGCAGTTCTTC,CAISDYASGGPYNEQFF,TRBD2,TRBJ2-1,many,TRBV10-3
TGCAGCACTAGGACAGGGATGAATGGCTACACCTTC,CSTRTGMNGYTF,TRBD1,TRBJ1-2,many,TRBV29-1
TGTGCCAGCAGCCAAGAGGGCACAGGGAACACCGGGGAGCTGTTTTTT,CASSQEGTGNTGELFF,NA,TRBJ2-2,many,TRBV4-2
TGTGCCAGCAGCCGTGCGGGACAGCAAGGGAACGAGCAGTACTTC,CASSRAGQQGNEQYF,NA,TRBJ2-7,many,TRBV7-8
TGTGCCAGCAGTGATGGGGGGACAGGGGGAAGTCGGCAGCCCCAGCATTTT,CASSDGGTGGSRQPQHF,TRBD1,TRBJ1-5,NA,TRBV25-1
TGCGCCAGCAGACCTAGAGGTTCCTACAATGAGCAGTTCTTC,CASRPRGSYNEQFF,NA,TRBJ2-1,many,TRBV10-1
TGTGCCAGCAAAGAGACCGGCGGGAACTATAGGGGCGTTCTAAGTTCTTTC,CASKETGGNYRGVLSSF,NA,TRBJ2-1,NA,TRBV28
TGTGCCAGCAGCCCAGACCCGGGAGTGAGGAATGAGCAGTTCTTC,CASSPDPGVRNEQFF,NA,TRBJ2-1,many,TRBV7-3
TGTGCCACCAGTGAGGGACCCCTGGGGGAGACCCAGTACTTC,CATSEGPLGETQYF,NA,TRBJ2-5,many,TRBV24-1
TGTGCCAGCAGTCCCTCGAATACAGATACGCAGTATTTT,CASSPSNTDTQYF,NA,TRBJ2-3,many,TRBV27
TGTGCCATCAGCGCATTAGGCGAGCAGTTCTTC,CAISALGEQFF,NA,TRBJ2-1,many,TRBV10-3
TGTGCCAGCAGCCAAGGGAGCGTTATTGAAGGCTACACCTTC,CASSQGSVIEGYTF,NA,TRBJ1-2,many,TRBV3-1
TGTGCCACCAGTGACACCGGGACAGGGGACACAGATACGCAGTATTTT,CATSDTGTGDTDTQYF,TRBD1,TRBJ2-3,many,TRBV24-1
TGCAGTGCTAGGAGGAGGAACAATCAGCCCCAGCATTTT,CSARRRNNQPQHF,NA,TRBJ1-5,many,TRBV20-1
TGTGCCAGCAGCCGCAGGATCGGGGAGCTGTTTTTT,CASSRRIGELFF,NA,TRBJ2-2,few,TRBV28
TGTGCCAGCAGGTCGGGCGGTGAGCAGTTCTTC,CASRSGGEQFF,NA,TRBJ2-1,many,TRBV6-2/TRBV6-3
TGTGCCAGCAGTGGACTAGCGGAAACCTACAATGAGCAGTTCTTC,CASSGLAETYNEQFF,TRBD2,TRBJ2-1,many,TRBV12-3/TRBV12-4
TGTGCCAGCCGGGCCGGGAACACCGGGGAGCTGTTTTTT,CASRAGNTGELFF,NA,TRBJ2-2,few,TRBV28
TGTGCCAGCAGAGAGACTAGCGGGAGGGCCACCGGTGAGCAGTTCTTC,CASRETSGRATGEQFF,TRBD2,TRBJ2-1,many,TRBV2
TGTGCCAGTAGTATCGGGGTCAACACTGAAGCTTTCTTT,CASSIGVNTEAFF,NA,TRBJ1-1,many,TRBV19
TGTGCCAGCAGCAGGACAGGGTCCGAGACCCAGTACTTC,CASSRTGSETQYF,TRBD1,TRBJ2-5,many,TRBV7-9
TGTGCCAGCAGTTACTCGGGCATAATAGGGAACTCCTACGAGCAGTACTTC,CASSYSGIIGNSYEQYF,NA,TRBJ2-7,NA,TRBV6-6
TGTGCCAGCCGCCTCCGGGCAAGGGGCGACTACAATGAGCAGTTCTTC,CASRLRARGDYNEQFF,NA,TRBJ2-1,many,TRBV13
TGTGCCAGCAGCGTAGCTGCCCTAGTCTATGGCTACACCTTC,CASSVAALVYGYTF,NA,TRBJ1-2,many,TRBV28
TGTGCCAGCAGGGACAGGGGGGGACCCTACGAGCAGTACTTC,CASRDRGGPYEQYF,TRBD1,TRBJ2-7,many,TRBV7-2
TGTGCCAGCAGCTTAGGGACGGAGCGACGCCTCTTAATCAATGAGCAGTTCTTC,CASSLGTERRLLINEQFF,NA,TRBJ2-1,many,TRBV7-6
TGCAGTGCTAGCGACCTACAGGGGGGGCACACTGAAGCTTTCTTT,CSASDLQGGHTEAFF,TRBD1,TRBJ1-1,many,TRBV20-1
TGTGCCAGCAGTGAATCAGGGGTCGTGAGTCAGCCCCAGCATTTT,CASSESGVVSQPQHF,NA,TRBJ1-5,many,TRBV2